The rows below give T cell receptor beta chains drawn from one sample of a study of Ad26.COV2.S vaccination and SARS-CoV-2 variants. Measured with immunoSEQ multiplex PCR; TCRdb has only the in-frame clones, and not every one. The table has about 440,000 clones, about 90% seen once. The specimen comprised peripheral blood, sampled in a trial of Ad26.COV2.S vaccine versus placebo. The receptors derive from a person between 18 and 59 years old who received the Ad26.COV2.S COVID-19 vaccine or a placebo. The conserved cysteine and the conserved F or W are not part of the CDR3 here. Each record gives: CDR3 protein, J gene, V gene, D gene. A D gene is named only where the DNA matches it firmly.

ASSSDKNEQY | TRBJ2-7 | TRBV7-6 | NA
ASSQSSGSNHEQY | TRBJ2-7 | TRBV11-2 | TRBD2
ASSVGAGGDTQY | TRBJ2-3 | TRBV9 | TRBD2
ASLRGRLNTEAF | TRBJ1-1 | TRBV19 | NA
ASSFRGRYEQY | TRBJ2-7 | TRBV7-2 | TRBD1
ASSRGGIPPQPQH | TRBJ1-5 | TRBV28 | NA
ASSVVGTADNEQF | TRBJ2-1 | TRBV9 | NA
ASSPRTGYNTEAF | TRBJ1-1 | TRBV27 | NA
ASRDRGQDEQY | TRBJ2-7 | TRBV7-8 | TRBD1
ASSLGTSGRTDTQY | TRBJ2-3 | TRBV7-3 | TRBD2
ASSSTSGRNNEQF | TRBJ2-1 | TRBV5-1 | TRBD2
ASSYSIRLLEAF | TRBJ1-1 | TRBV6-2/TRBV6-3 | NA
ASSESPSGANVLT | TRBJ2-6 | TRBV6-1 | NA
ASSLKGPVNQPQH | TRBJ1-5 | TRBV28 | NA